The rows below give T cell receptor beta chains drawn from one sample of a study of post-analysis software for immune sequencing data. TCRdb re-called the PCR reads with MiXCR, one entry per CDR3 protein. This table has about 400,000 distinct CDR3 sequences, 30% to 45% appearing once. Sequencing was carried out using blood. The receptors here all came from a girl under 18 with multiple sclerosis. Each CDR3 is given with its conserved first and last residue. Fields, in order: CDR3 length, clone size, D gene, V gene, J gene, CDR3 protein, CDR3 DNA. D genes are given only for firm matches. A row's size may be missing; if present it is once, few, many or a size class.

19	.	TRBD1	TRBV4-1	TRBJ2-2	CASSQDRDTGTGGPGELFF	TGCGCCAGCAGCCAAGATAGGGATACCGGGACAGGGGGCCCCGGGGAGCTGTTTTTT
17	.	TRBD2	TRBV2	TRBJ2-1	CASRTTSGGSSYNEQFF	TGTGCCAGCAGGACCACTAGCGGGGGGAGCTCCTACAATGAGCAGTTCTTC
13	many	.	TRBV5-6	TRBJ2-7	CASSSGPLREQYF	TGTGCCAGCAGCTCCGGTCCCCTTAGGGAGCAGTACTTC
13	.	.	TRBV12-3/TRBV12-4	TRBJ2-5	CASSLSTQETQYF	TGTGCCAGCAGTTTGTCGACCCAAGAGACCCAGTACTTC
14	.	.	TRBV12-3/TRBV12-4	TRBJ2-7	CASSRRDGNHEQYF	TGTGCCAGCAGTCGGCGGGACGGAAATCACGAGCAGTACTTC
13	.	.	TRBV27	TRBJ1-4	CASTSSVNEKLFF	TGTGCCAGCACATCTTCGGTAAATGAAAAACTGTTTTTT
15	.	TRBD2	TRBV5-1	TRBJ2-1	CASSLERGSHNEQFF	TGCGCCAGCAGCTTGGAGCGGGGGAGCCACAATGAGCAGTTCTTC
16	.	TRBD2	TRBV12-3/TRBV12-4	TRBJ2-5	CASSLEGTSGEETQYF	TGTGCCAGCAGCCTGGAGGGTACTAGCGGGGAAGAGACCCAGTACTTC
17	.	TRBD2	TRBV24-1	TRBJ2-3	CATSDSPQTGTTDTQYF	TGTGCCACCAGTGATTCTCCACAGACCGGGACTACCGATACGCAGTATTTT
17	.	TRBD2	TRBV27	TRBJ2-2	CASSLWLERGGPGELFF	TGTGCCAGCAGTTTATGGTTGGAGCGGGGGGGCCCCGGGGAGCTGTTTTTT
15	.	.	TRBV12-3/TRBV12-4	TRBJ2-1	CASSLAGVATDEQFF	TGTGCCAGCAGTTTAGCGGGTGTGGCCACAGATGAGCAGTTCTTC
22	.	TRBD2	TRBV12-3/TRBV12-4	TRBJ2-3	CAIGAPDRGSGLAGLSTDTQYF	TGTGCCATAGGGGCCCCGGACAGGGGGTCGGGACTAGCGGGTCTGAGCACAGATACGCAGTATTTT
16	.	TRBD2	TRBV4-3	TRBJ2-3	CASSQGLAGDPDTQYF	TGCGCCAGCAGCCAGGGACTAGCGGGGGATCCAGATACGCAGTATTTT
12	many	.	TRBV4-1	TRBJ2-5	CASSQEGETQYF	TGCGCCAGCAGCCAAGAGGGAGAGACCCAGTACTTC
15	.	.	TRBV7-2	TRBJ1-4	CASSLAGTTNEKLFF	TGTGCCAGCAGCTTAGCGGGGACAACTAATGAAAAACTGTTTTTT
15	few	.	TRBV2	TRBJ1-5	CASSGDGVSNQPQHF	TGTGCCAGCAGTGGTGATGGGGTTAGCAATCAGCCCCAGCATTTT
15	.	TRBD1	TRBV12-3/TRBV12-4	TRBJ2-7	CASSHGTGGNYEQYF	TGTGCCAGCAGCCATGGGACAGGGGGCAACTACGAGCAGTACTTC
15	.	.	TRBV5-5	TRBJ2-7	CASSLTDTRNYEQYF	TGTGCCAGCAGCCTTACGGACACGAGAAACTACGAGCAGTACTTC
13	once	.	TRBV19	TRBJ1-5	CASSSVTVQPQHF	TGTGCCAGTAGTTCCGTGACAGTTCAGCCCCAGCATTTT
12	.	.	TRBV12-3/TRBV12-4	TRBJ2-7	CASSWGAYEQYF	TGTGCCAGTTCCTGGGGGGCCTACGAGCAATACTTC
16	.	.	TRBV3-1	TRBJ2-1	CASSQDGGGTHNEQFF	TGTGCCAGCAGCCAAGATGGGGGCGGGACCCACAATGAGCAGTTCTTC
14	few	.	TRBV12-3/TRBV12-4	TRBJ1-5	CASSLAQVNQPQHF	TGTGCCAGCAGTTTAGCACAGGTGAATCAGCCCCAGCATTTT
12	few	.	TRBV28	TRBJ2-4	CASSFYLQGQYF	TGTGCCAGCAGTTTTTACCTACAGGGACAGTACTTC
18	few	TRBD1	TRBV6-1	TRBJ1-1	CASSPSRNDRGMNTEAFF	TGTGCCAGCAGCCCCTCCCGGAACGACAGGGGGATGAACACTGAAGCTTTCTTT
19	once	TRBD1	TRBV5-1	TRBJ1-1	CASSSPSAGQGSTITEAFF	TGCGCCAGCAGCTCGCCAAGTGCGGGACAGGGTTCTACTATCACTGAAGCTTTCTTT
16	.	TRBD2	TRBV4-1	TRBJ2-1	CASSQESGLAGNEQFF	TGCGCCAGCAGCCAAGAATCGGGACTAGCGGGCAATGAGCAGTTCTTC
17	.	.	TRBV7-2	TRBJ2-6	CASSSPGALSGANVLTF	TGTGCCAGCAGCTCCCCCGGGGCCCTCTCTGGGGCCAACGTCCTGACTTTC
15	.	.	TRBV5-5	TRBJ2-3	CASSLVGDPTDTQYF	TGTGCCAGCAGCTTGGTCGGAGATCCCACAGATACGCAGTATTTT
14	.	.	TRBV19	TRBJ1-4	CASSSLGLGEKLFF	TGTGCCAGTAGCTCCCTTGGATTGGGTGAAAAACTGTTTTTT
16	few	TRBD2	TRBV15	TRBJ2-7	CATSRVKGLAGYEQYF	TGTGCCACCAGCAGAGTAAAGGGACTAGCGGGCTACGAGCAGTACTTC
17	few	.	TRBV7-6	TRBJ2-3	CASSLVGRGWGTDTQYF	TGTGCCAGCAGCTTAGTGGGGCGGGGATGGGGCACAGATACGCAGTATTTT
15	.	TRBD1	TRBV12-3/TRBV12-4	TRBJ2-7	CASSVTGTGAYEQYF	TGTGCCAGCAGCGTAACCGGGACAGGAGCCTACGAGCAGTACTTC
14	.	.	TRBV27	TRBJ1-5	CASSLWRINQPQHF	TGTGCCAGCAGTTTATGGAGGATCAATCAGCCCCAGCATTTT